These 22 T cell receptor beta chains originate from one sample sequenced in a study of shared clonotypes between healthy human individuals. TCRdb's copy holds only in-frame clones and misses some; the assay was immunoSEQ multiplex PCR. There are 1,400,000 or so clones in the sample; around 98.5% occur only once, and around 0.38% lies in the top ten. Sequenced input: naive CD4+ T cells sorted from blood. Subset defined: CD45RA+ positively selected. The receptors derive from a man in his thirties or forties in good health.

This clone was picked up one time. The chain recombines TRBV27 with TRBJ2-7, with 9 bases fitting TRBD2. Trimming cost V 6 bases and J 3 bases; bases outside gene matches: 6. This CDR3 has 14 residues. Germline V lookup: CDR1 MNHEY, CDR2 SMNVEV (reference sequence). In nucleotides, the CDR3 is TGTGCCAGCAGCCTGACTAGCGGAGGCTACGAGCAGTACTTC. Residues: CASSLTSGGYEQYF.

The chain couples TRBV29-1 to TRBJ2-3; 11 positions agree with TRBD2. The CDR3 runs to 14 residues. Germline-derived CDR1 and CDR2 are SQVTM and ANQGSEA. Germline trimming cut 6 bases from V and 5 bases from J; bases unmatched to any gene: 7. The CDR3: CSVELAGAGDTQYF. CDR3 nucleotide sequence: TGCAGCGTCGAACTAGCGGGAGCGGGAGATACGCAGTATTTT.

Notes on this clone: This sample includes further DNA sequences coding for the same CDR3. This chain links TRBV11-2 with TRBJ2-7; D gene uncertain. The CDR3 has 13 residues. V lost 5 bases, J lost 2 bases, and 10 bases lay in between. The germline gives CDR1 SGHAT, CDR2 FQNNGV. The CDR3 is CASSPPGPYEQYF. The DNA for the CDR3 is TGTGCCAGCAGCCCCCCAGGCCCCTACGAGCAGTACTTC.

The gene calls are TRBV9 and TRBJ2-7, with 8 bases that match TRBD1. The V and J ends lost 0 bases and 6 bases, in that order; junction bases with no gene match: 5. The CDR3 totals 14 residues. CDR1 and CDR2 from the germline V gene are SGDLS and YYNGEE. CDR3 coding DNA: TGTGCCAGCAGCGTAGGGGTCGGACAGGGCGAGCAGTACTTC. Encoded protein: CASSVGVGQGEQYF.

The rearrangement links TRBV11-2 to TRBJ2-1; a possible D gene is TRBD2 (6 bases). The CDR3 runs to 13 residues. Germline loops: CDR1 SGHAT, CDR2 FQNNGV. V was pared by 3 bases and J by 7 bases, with 10 bases between. The CDR3 spells CASSFFAGNEQFF. The CDR3 coding sequence is TGTGCCAGCAGCTTTTTCGCGGGGAATGAGCAGTTCTTC.

This clone was observed a single time. The chain has TRBV14 and TRBJ2-7; 7 bases align to TRBD2. This CDR3 has 16 residues. Trimming cost V 3 bases and J 2 bases; bases outside gene matches: 10. Germline V gene data show CDR1 as SGHDN and CDR2 as FVKESK. The CDR3 coding sequence is TGTGCCAGCAGCCAGGCCCTCGGACTAGTCGCCTACGAGCAGTACTTC. Translating it yields CASSQALGLVAYEQYF.

The chain combines TRBV6-5 with TRBJ2-1; a weak D match, TRBD1 (5 bases). CDR1 is MNHEY, CDR2 SVGAGI, per germline. CDR3 length: 15 residues. V was shortened by 0 bases and J by 5 bases, with 11 bases between the two germline ends. This chain's CDR3 is CASSYSGGQDNEQFF. The CDR3, as DNA: TGTGCCAGCAGTTACTCCGGCGGACAAGACAATGAGCAGTTCTTC.

J is TRBJ2-7 and V is TRBV27; 7 bases match TRBD2. This CDR3 spans 15 amino acids. The V segment lost 5 bases and the J segment 4 bases; nucleotides outside the gene matches: 11. Germline values: CDR1 MNHEY, CDR2 SMNVEV (reference sequence). The CDR3 spells CASSDQGIGGYEQYF. CDR3 coding DNA: TGTGCCAGCAGTGACCAGGGTATCGGGGGGTACGAGCAGTACTTC.

The chain couples TRBV5-8 to TRBJ2-7; D assignment may be TRBD1 or TRBD2 (5 bases each). The CDR3 runs to 16 residues. In germline, CDR1 is SGHTS, CDR2 YDEGEE. Trimming pared 0 bases from V and 5 bases from J, leaving 18 bases between. The CDR3 sequence is CASSLARGRGFHEQYF. The CDR3 DNA is TGTGCCAGCAGCTTGGCCCGGGGAAGGGGTTTCCACGAGCAGTACTTC.

The genes are TRBV6-5 and TRBJ2-7; TRBD1 is a possible D gene (5 bases). The CDR3 runs to 14 residues. In germline, CDR1 is MNHEY, CDR2 SVGAGI. V was clipped by 0 bases and J by 2 bases, with 8 bases between them. The CDR3 is CASSYSRAAYEQYF. The CDR3 nucleotides read TGTGCCAGCAGTTACTCCAGGGCAGCCTACGAGCAGTACTTC.

The chain combines TRBV19 with TRBJ2-1; tentative D call: TRBD2 (5 bases). V was clipped by 5 bases and J by 6 bases, with 14 bases between them. The CDR3 spans 14 residues. Per the germline V gene, CDR1 is LNHDA and CDR2 is SQIVND (reference sequence). The CDR3, as DNA: TGTGCCAGTAGTCCGTTTTGGGAGTCCAATGAGCAGTTCTTC. Its translation: CASSPFWESNEQFF.

Turning to this clone: In the same sample, other DNA sequences code for this CDR3. The V and J genes are TRBV9 and TRBJ2-2; D call uncertain. CDR3 length: 14 amino acids. Trimming pared 0 bases from V and 3 bases from J, leaving 6 bases between. Per the germline V gene, CDR1 is SGDLS and CDR2 is YYNGEE. The CDR3 reads CASSVAADTGELFF. In DNA form, the CDR3 reads TGTGCCAGCAGCGTAGCGGCAGACACCGGGGAGCTGTTTTTT.

V usage is TRBV11-2 and J usage is TRBJ2-7, with D tentatively TRBD1 (6 bases). V lost 4 bases and J lost 3, with 19 bases in between. CDR1 and CDR2 (germline): SGHAT, FQNNGV. The CDR3 length is 16 residues. The CDR3 spells CASSSMTGALIYEQYF. Written as DNA, the CDR3 is TGTGCCAGCAGCTCAATGACAGGCGCTTTAATCTACGAGCAGTACTTC.

CDR3 in amino acids: CASRGIENEKLFF. The CDR3 nucleotides are TGTGCCAGCAGAGGGATTGAAAATGAAAAACTGTTTTTT. The chain uses TRBV28 and TRBJ1-4; unclear D gene. V lost 6 bases to trimming and J lost 5 bases, with 10 bases between them. The germline V gene has CDR1 MDHEN and CDR2 SYDVKM. The CDR3 runs 13 residues.

The chain uses TRBV15 and TRBJ2-5; D remains unclear. CDR3 size: 15 residues. Germline assignment: CDR1 LNHNV and CDR2 YYDKDF (reference sequence). V lost 0 bases, J lost 2 bases, and 10 bases lay in between. The CDR3 DNA reads TGTGCCACCAGCAGAGATCAAAAGCGTCAAGAGACCCAGTACTTC. Protein sequence: CATSRDQKRQETQYF.

The chain joins TRBV30 to TRBJ1-2; D gene ambiguous. V was cut by 8 bases and J by 3 bases, with 16 bases left in between. This CDR3 spans 13 amino acids. CDR1 GTSNPN and CDR2 SVGIG come from the germline V gene (reference sequence). CDR3 nucleotides: TGTGCCATGGAGATCCGGGCCTACTATGGCTACACCTTC. Translating gives CAMEIRAYYGYTF.

The V call is TRBV18, the J call TRBJ2-7; possible D gene TRBD2, 6 bases. CDR1 is KGHSH, CDR2 LQKENI, per germline. This CDR3 contains 16 residues. Trimming took 6 bases from V and 7 from J, leaving 25 bases between them. The CDR3 sequence: CASSQAGITQRLEQYF. CDR3 sequence (DNA): TGTGCCAGCTCTCAGGCGGGAATTACACAGCGATTAGAGCAGTACTTC.

The chain has TRBV6-5 and TRBJ1-1; D might be TRBD1 (6 bases). Trimming shortened V by 6 bases and J by 4 bases, and 15 bases separated the two germline ends. This CDR3 is 14 amino acids long. Germline CDR1 and CDR2: MNHEY and SVGAGI. CDR3 protein: CASRIGQGSTEAFF. CDR3 nucleotide sequence: TGTGCCAGCAGGATCGGGCAGGGGAGCACTGAAGCTTTCTTT.

The rearrangement uses TRBV5-1 and TRBJ1-1; 8 bases fit TRBD1. This CDR3 region has 17 residues. V shed 0 bases and J 4 bases; nucleotides not matched to a gene: 11. Germline V lookup: CDR1 SGHRS, CDR2 YFSETQ. The CDR3 region is CASSLATGGIGRTEAFF. CDR3 DNA: TGCGCCAGCAGCTTGGCCACAGGGGGAATAGGTCGCACTGAAGCTTTCTTT.

This clone was seen a single time. The sample carries other DNA sequences with the same CDR3. V is TRBV7-6 and J is TRBJ2-5; unclear D gene. The CDR3 runs 12 residues. In germline, CDR1 is SGHVS, CDR2 FNYEAQ. V lost 4 bases and J lost 2, with 5 bases in between. The CDR3 coding sequence is TGTGCCAGCAGCTCTTTTCAAGAGACCCAGTACTTC. Amino acids: CASSSFQETQYF.

The chain couples TRBV5-1 to TRBJ2-1; 8 bases line up with TRBD1. The CDR3 consists of 16 residues. The germline gives CDR1 SGHRS, CDR2 YFSETQ. Trimming at V came to 1 base and at J to 5 bases, leaving 8 bases not matched to a gene. The CDR3 nucleotides read TGCGCCAGCAGCTTGACTGCAGGGGGCTTTCACAATGAGCAGTTCTTC. Protein product: CASSLTAGGFHNEQFF.

J is TRBJ1-1 and V is TRBV19; D is perhaps TRBD1 (6 bases). Per the germline V gene, CDR1 is LNHDA and CDR2 is SQIVND (reference sequence). Trimming removed 0 bases from V and 1 base from J, with 12 bases in between. The CDR3 contains 16 residues. CDR3 DNA: TGTGCCAGTAGTATAGATCTGCTAGGGGGGAACACTGAAGCTTTCTTT. It specifies CASSIDLLGGNTEAFF.